What follows is one TCR beta chain and its context. The antigen is not known. Library input was about 2.2 micrograms of DNA from cryopreserved PBMCs. The CDR3 is 17 residues long. The V gene's germline CDR1 is SEHNR and CDR2 FQNEAQ (reference sequence). V shed 4 bases and J 3 bases; nucleotides not matched to a gene: 12. The source of the sample is a study of cytotoxic CD8 clonotypes in ibrutinib-treated CLL. Broader study findings: Patients with sustained remission and those progressing were sampled at differing times. Ibrutinib response saw clonality rise, and progression saw it return toward baseline.

The intended depth for sequencing was 1 in 200,000 to 1 in 1 million T cells. Profiled with immunoSEQ multiplex PCR; TCRdb holds only in-frame clones, not every one. The data contain some 100,000 clones, about 58% of them singletons. The chain links TRBV7-9 to TRBJ2-7; 10 bases match TRBD1. This TCR was sampled from a human donor with chronic lymphocytic leukemia. The material was PBMCs, obtained after 24 months of ibrutinib treatment. CDR3 sequence reads: CASSCSPGTGDCYEQYF. CDR3 in DNA: TGTGCCAGCAGCTGTTCCCCCGGGACAGGGGATTGCTACGAGCAGTACTTC.